The entry below gives a single T cell receptor beta chain sequence along with its context. The data derive from a study of Tregs in tolerant kidney transplant recipients. Across the study: Recipients received nonmyeloablative bone marrow transplants from related graft donors, with transient mixed chimerism.

In germline, CDR1 is KGHSH, CDR2 LQKENI. V trimming: 3 bases; J trimming: 2 bases; junction bases outside the gene matches: 9. There are 17 residues in the CDR3. Using immunoSEQ multiplex PCR, the repertoire was profiled, and TCRdb retains in-frame clones only, with some absent. This table has tens of thousands of clones, 93% appearing once. V is TRBV18 and J is TRBJ1-3, with TRBD1 matching over 8 bases. The sample consisted of CD4+ T cells from blood, taken before the transplant. This receptor was taken from a human donor who received a combined kidney and bone marrow transplant. Here the CDR3 reads CASSPRTGPLTGNTIYF. Written as DNA, the CDR3 is TGTGCCAGCTCACCGCGGACAGGGCCCCTCACTGGAAACACCATATATTTT.